The clone carrying this TCR beta chain was detected ten times or more. Its antigen is unknown. Germline V gene lookup returns CDR1 SGHTA and CDR2 FQGNSA. The V end lost 1 base, the J end lost 5 bases, and 9 bases lay between the germline ends. This CDR3 is 14 amino acids long. The entry originates in a study of T cell repertoires in cytomegalovirus infection. In the study overall: Through public TCR beta signatures, both CMV infection and matching HLA type were indicated. Notes on the study in general: Across the ex vivo response, the dominant clonotypes were HLA-C-restricted CMV-specific TCR beta clonotypes. Summed frequency of public TCR beta families distinguished CMV carriers with the relevant HLA.

TCRdb recomputed calls from the reads with MiXCR, one row per CDR3 protein. Found here are around 230,000 distinct CDR3 sequences, around 6.6% of them singletons; the top ten hold less than 7.5%. The chain links TRBV7-2 to TRBJ1-5, with D perhaps TRBD1 (6 bases). The origin of this receptor is a human donor in good health (CMV status not recorded). Some clones in this sample may be carry-over from other donors' samples. Specimen: PBMCs. The CDR3 sequence: CASSLVAGDQPQHF. The DNA of the CDR3 is TGTGCCAGCAGCTTAGTGGCAGGGGATCAGCCCCAGCATTTT.